Detailed here is one T cell receptor (beta chain). This sample is drawn from a study of blood T cell repertoires in COVID-19. This CDR3 is built from 13 residues. Per the germline V gene, CDR1 is MNHEY and CDR2 is SVGAGI. The V and J ends lost 4 bases and 6 bases respectively, with 10 bases between them. Original processing notes: Amplification of reference gene primers provided the estimated nucleated cell counts. The assay was immunoSEQ multiplex PCR, and TCRdb's table has in-frame clones only and misses some. V, J and clone size reflect that table, while D and trimming were determined from the DNA. Of around 400,000 clones detected, around nine tenths appear once; the ten largest clones hold about 1.5%. During the 2 weeks before they entered the study, exposed participants had met someone with a PCR-confirmed or clinician-diagnosed COVID-19 case.

Sequencing was done on a sample of PBMCs or T cells enriched from blood (not recorded which). The receptor was derived from a woman aged 18-30 years who had been exposed to COVID-19. The chain recombines TRBV6-5 with TRBJ2-4; D is unresolved. This chain's CDR3 is CASSLITGNIQYF. The CDR3 DNA follows: TGTGCCAGCAGTTTAATAACGGGAAACATTCAGTACTTC.